The rows below give T cell receptor beta chains drawn from one sample of a study of CD8 T cells in Susac syndrome. One entry per CDR3 protein results from TCRdb running MiXCR on the immunoSEQ multiplex PCR reads. The table shows hundreds of thousands of distinct CDR3 sequences, with 85% to 95% occurring only once. Specimen: CD4+ T cells from PBMCs. The receptor source for this set is a human donor with Susac syndrome. Both conserved end residues are part of each CDR3. The D gene is left open where the match is weak. Rows may omit the clone size; those that give it use once, few, many or a size class.

NA	12	TRBV12-5	NA	TRBJ2-5	TGTGCTAGTGGTCGACCTAGAGAGACCCAGTACTTC	CASGRPRETQYF
NA	18	TRBV3-1	TRBD2	TRBJ2-7	TGTGCCAGCAGCCAAGCGCCACCGACTAGCGGGTTTACCTACGAGCAGTACTTC	CASSQAPPTSGFTYEQYF
NA	13	TRBV29-1	TRBD1	TRBJ1-1	TGCAGCGTGGCCAGGGGGCCCGGCACTGAAGCTTTCTTT	CSVARGPGTEAFF
NA	14	TRBV15	NA	TRBJ1-5	TGTGCCACCAGCAGACAGGGACCGAATCAGCCCCAGCATTTT	CATSRQGPNQPQHF
NA	13	TRBV4-3	NA	TRBJ1-1	TGCGCCAGCAGCCAAGAACCTAACACTGAAGCTTTCTTT	CASSQEPNTEAFF
NA	15	TRBV20-1	NA	TRBJ2-1	TGCAGTGCTAGCAGGGGAATGAGTTCCTACAATGAGCAGTTCTTC	CSASRGMSSYNEQFF
NA	14	TRBV6-2/TRBV6-3	NA	TRBJ2-5	TGTGCCAGCAGCCTACAGGGTCCCTGGGAGACCCAGTACTTC	CASSLQGPWETQYF
NA	17	TRBV30	TRBD1	TRBJ1-6	TGTGCCTGGAGTGTACTTCCCAGGGGGCGCAGAAATTCACCCCTCTCCTTT	CAWSVLPRGRRNSPLSF
NA	11	TRBV30	NA	TRBJ2-7	TGTGCCTGGAAGGGCTCCTACGAGCAGTACTTC	CAWKGSYEQYF
NA	16	TRBV4-3	TRBD1	TRBJ1-2	TGCGCCAGCAGCCAAGACGGGACAGGGAGCGACTATGGCTACACCTTC	CASSQDGTGSDYGYTF
NA	15	TRBV20-1	NA	TRBJ1-2	TGCAGTGCTAGAGACAGTAAAAACCCTAACTATGGCTACACCTTC	CSARDSKNPNYGYTF
NA	14	TRBV7-9	NA	TRBJ2-5	TGTGCCAGCAGCACGCGGGACAGTCAAGAGACCCAGTACTTC	CASSTRDSQETQYF
NA	15	TRBV6-5	NA	TRBJ1-2	TGTGCCAGCAGTTCGCAGGGGTTCGTCAACTATGGCTACACCTTC	CASSSQGFVNYGYTF
NA	13	TRBV29-1	NA	TRBJ2-7	TGCAGCGTTGGGCAGGGGGGCTCCTACGAGCAGTACTTC	CSVGQGGSYEQYF
NA	17	TRBV9	TRBD1	TRBJ2-5	TGTGCCAGCAGCGGGGGGTTCGGGACAGGGATGTTAGAGACCCAGTACTTC	CASSGGFGTGMLETQYF
NA	13	TRBV19	NA	TRBJ1-6	TGTGCCAGTAGGGACGTATATAATTCACCCCTCCACTTT	CASRDVYNSPLHF
NA	19	TRBV9	NA	TRBJ2-3	TGTGCCAGCAGCGTAGTTTTAAGGATGGGGCCCAGCAGGGAGGATACGCAGTATTTT	CASSVVLRMGPSREDTQYF
NA	15	TRBV5-1	NA	TRBJ2-5	TGCGCCAGCAGCTTGGTGGACCCCTTACAAGAGACCCAGTACTTC	CASSLVDPLQETQYF
once	15	TRBV6-5	NA	TRBJ2-6	TGTGCCAGCAGTAACAGTGATTCTGGGGCCAACGTCCTGACTTTC	CASSNSDSGANVLTF
NA	15	TRBV7-2	NA	TRBJ1-6	TGTGCCAGCAGCTTAAGTCCGTCCGTCGGTTCACCCCTCCACTTT	CASSLSPSVGSPLHF
NA	15	TRBV5-1	TRBD1	TRBJ1-4	TGCGCCAGCCGGCAGGTACGACAGGGCAGTGAAAAACTGTTTTTT	CASRQVRQGSEKLFF
NA	14	TRBV20-1	NA	TRBJ1-6	TGCAGTGCTAGAGAGAACACCAATAATTCACCCCTCCACTTT	CSARENTNNSPLHF
NA	16	TRBV6-5	TRBD1	TRBJ2-7	TGTGCCAGCAGTTACGAGGGACAGGGTGGACACTACGAGCAGTACTTC	CASSYEGQGGHYEQYF
NA	14	TRBV11-2	NA	TRBJ2-6	TGTGCCAGCAGCTGGGTACCTGGGGCCAACGTCCTGACTTTC	CASSWVPGANVLTF
NA	14	TRBV10-3	TRBD1	TRBJ2-2	TGTGCCACACTCGGACAGGGGGCCACCGGGGAGCTGTTTTTT	CATLGQGATGELFF
NA	14	TRBV20-1	NA	TRBJ2-7	TGCAGTGCTAGACCAAGCCCGGGCTTCTACGAGCAGTACTTC	CSARPSPGFYEQYF
NA	16	TRBV5-6	NA	TRBJ2-3	TGTGCCAGCAGCCGACAGTTATCTGCGGGCACAGATACGCAGTATTTT	CASSRQLSAGTDTQYF
NA	11	TRBV30	NA	TRBJ1-2	TGTGCCTTCCTACAGGACTATGGCTACACCTTC	CAFLQDYGYTF
NA	14	TRBV9	TRBD1	TRBJ2-7	TGTGCCAGCAGCCCACAGGGGGTAGGCTACGAGCAGTACTTC	CASSPQGVGYEQYF
NA	15	TRBV4-3	NA	TRBJ1-5	TGCGCCAGCAGCCAAGATAACCTGGCGTTGCAGCCCCAGCATTTT	CASSQDNLALQPQHF
NA	14	TRBV5-6	NA	TRBJ1-2	TGTGCCAGCACCCCTTTGGGGGAGGACTATGGCTACACCTTC	CASTPLGEDYGYTF
NA	15	TRBV12-3/TRBV12-4	NA	TRBJ1-1	TGTGCCAGCAGTTTAGCTGGCCAGATGAACACTGAAGCTTTCTTT	CASSLAGQMNTEAFF
once	16	TRBV5-1	NA	TRBJ2-2	TGCGCCAGCAGCCTGGATCGACAGGGAGGGACCGGGGAGCTGTTTTTT	CASSLDRQGGTGELFF
NA	13	TRBV20-1	NA	TRBJ2-1	TGCAGTGCTTCGAGGACAGCCAAAAATGAGCAGTTCTTC	CSASRTAKNEQFF
NA	12	TRBV28	NA	TRBJ1-4	TGTGCCAGCAGTGTTGAGAGGGAAAAACTGTTTTTT	CASSVEREKLFF
NA	17	TRBV20-1	NA	TRBJ1-4	TGCAGTGTTCAACAAGGTATCGCCTCACGGGGGAATGAAAAACTGTTTTTT	CSVQQGIASRGNEKLFF
once	16	TRBV5-1	TRBD1	TRBJ1-1	TGCGCCAGCAGCCGGACCGGGACAGGGGCGGACACTGAAGCTTTCTTT	CASSRTGTGADTEAFF
NA	15	TRBV9	NA	TRBJ2-5	TGTGCCAGCAGCCCAGAGGGCCCCCGTGGGGAGACCCAGTACTTC	CASSPEGPRGETQYF
NA	19	TRBV6-9	TRBD1	TRBJ2-1	TGTGCCAGCAGCCACCCCTTCCTACTGGGACAGGGGGCGGTCAATGAGCAGTTCTTC	CASSHPFLLGQGAVNEQFF
NA	16	TRBV11-1	NA	TRBJ2-5	TGTGCCAGCAGCTCGCGGACAGCTTCCTACCAAGAGACCCAGTACTTC	CASSSRTASYQETQYF
NA	15	TRBV9	NA	TRBJ2-1	TGTGCCAGCAGCGTACTACCCGGGGCATACAATGAGCAGTTCTTC	CASSVLPGAYNEQFF
NA	13	TRBV20-1	NA	TRBJ1-5	TGCAGTGTTCCGAGGGCAGGGAATCAGCCCCAGCATTTT	CSVPRAGNQPQHF
NA	16	TRBV20-1	TRBD1	TRBJ1-5	TGCAGTGCTAGAGACGGGACAGCCTACTCCAATCAGCCCCAGCATTTT	CSARDGTAYSNQPQHF
NA	13	TRBV20-1	NA	TRBJ1-1	TGCAGTGCTAGCTCGGGGGTGAACACTGAAGCTTTCTTT	CSASSGVNTEAFF
NA	16	TRBV5-1	TRBD2	TRBJ2-1	TGCGCCAGCAGCTCCGGACTAGCGGGGAGATACAATGAGCAGTTCTTC	CASSSGLAGRYNEQFF
NA	16	TRBV7-9	TRBD1	TRBJ2-7	TGTGCCAGCAGCTTCGATCCGGGACAGGGCACCCACGAGCAGTACTTC	CASSFDPGQGTHEQYF
NA	14	TRBV7-2	NA	TRBJ2-5	TGTGCCAGCAGCTTAGGAGAGGCCTGGGAGACCCAGTACTTC	CASSLGEAWETQYF
NA	14	TRBV7-9	NA	TRBJ2-7	TGTGCCAGCAGCTTTTCAGGGGACTCCCTGACGCAGTACTTC	CASSFSGDSLTQYF
NA	15	TRBV5-4	TRBD1	TRBJ1-6	TGTGCCAGCAGCTTGGCCCGACAGGGTAATTCACCCCTCCACTTT	CASSLARQGNSPLHF
once	15	TRBV20-1	NA	TRBJ1-2	TGCAGTGCTCTTTTTGGACTGTCGTTTAACTATGGCTACACCTTC	CSALFGLSFNYGYTF
NA	16	TRBV27	NA	TRBJ1-1	TGTGCCAGCAGTCGGGGTTTTGAGTTTCGGGACACTGAAGCTTTCTTT	CASSRGFEFRDTEAFF
NA	13	TRBV6-6	NA	TRBJ2-5	TGTGCCGGGTTACGCGGGGAAGGAGAGACCCAGTACTTC	CAGLRGEGETQYF
NA	14	TRBV28	NA	TRBJ1-2	TGTGCCAGCAGTTATACTACTGGGCTCTATGGCTACACCTTC	CASSYTTGLYGYTF
NA	16	TRBV5-4	TRBD1	TRBJ2-7	TGTGCCAGCAGCCTGTCCCCGGGACAGGGGGCCTACGAGCAGTACTTC	CASSLSPGQGAYEQYF
NA	13	TRBV25-1	NA	TRBJ2-3	TGTGCCAGCAGTGAATCCACTCACAGGACGCAGTATTTT	CASSESTHRTQYF